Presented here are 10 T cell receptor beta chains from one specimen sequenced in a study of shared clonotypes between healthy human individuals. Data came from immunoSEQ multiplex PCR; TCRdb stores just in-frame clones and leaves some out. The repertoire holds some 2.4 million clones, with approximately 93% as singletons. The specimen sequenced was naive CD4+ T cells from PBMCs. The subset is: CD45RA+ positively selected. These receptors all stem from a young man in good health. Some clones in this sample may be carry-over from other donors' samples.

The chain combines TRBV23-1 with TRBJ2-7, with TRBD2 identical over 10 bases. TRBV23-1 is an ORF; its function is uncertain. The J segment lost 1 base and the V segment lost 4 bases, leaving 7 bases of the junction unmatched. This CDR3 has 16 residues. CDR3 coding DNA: TGCGCCAGCAGTCGACTACTAGCGGGGCGATCCTACGAGCAGTACTTC. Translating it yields CASSRLLAGRSYEQYF.

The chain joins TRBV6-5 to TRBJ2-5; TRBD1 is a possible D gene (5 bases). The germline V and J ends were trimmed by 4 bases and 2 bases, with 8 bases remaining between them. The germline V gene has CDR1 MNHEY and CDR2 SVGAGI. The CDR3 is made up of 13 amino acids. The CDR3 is CASSWRQQETQYF. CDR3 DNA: TGTGCCAGCAGTTGGAGACAGCAAGAGACCCAGTACTTC.

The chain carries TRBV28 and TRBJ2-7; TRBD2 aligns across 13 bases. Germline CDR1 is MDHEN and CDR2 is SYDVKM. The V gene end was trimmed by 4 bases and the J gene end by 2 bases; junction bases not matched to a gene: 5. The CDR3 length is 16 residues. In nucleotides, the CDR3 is TGTGCCAGCAGTTCGCCGGGACTAGCGGGACCCTACGAGCAGTACTTC. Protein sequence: CASSSPGLAGPYEQYF.

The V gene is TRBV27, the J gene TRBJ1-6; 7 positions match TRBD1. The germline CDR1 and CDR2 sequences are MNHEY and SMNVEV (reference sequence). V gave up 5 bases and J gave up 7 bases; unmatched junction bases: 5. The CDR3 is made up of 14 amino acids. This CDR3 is CASSKDRSNSPLHF. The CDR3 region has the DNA TGTGCCAGCAGTAAGGACAGGTCGAATTCACCCCTCCACTTT.

CDR3 nucleotides: TGTGCCAGCACCCCCCGTCCAGCTCCCAATCAGCCCCAGCATTTT. Its protein is CASTPRPAPNQPQHF. The chain recombines TRBV28 with TRBJ1-5; D remains ambiguous. There are 15 residues in the CDR3. V was shortened by 7 bases and J by 3 bases, with 16 bases between the two germline ends. Germline V CDR1 and CDR2: MDHEN, SYDVKM.

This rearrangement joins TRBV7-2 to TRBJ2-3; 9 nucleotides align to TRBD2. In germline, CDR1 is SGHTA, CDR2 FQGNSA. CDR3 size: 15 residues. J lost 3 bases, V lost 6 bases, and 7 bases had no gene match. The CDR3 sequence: CASRPRGRVTDTQYF. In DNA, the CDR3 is TGTGCCAGCAGACCACGCGGGAGGGTTACAGATACGCAGTATTTT.

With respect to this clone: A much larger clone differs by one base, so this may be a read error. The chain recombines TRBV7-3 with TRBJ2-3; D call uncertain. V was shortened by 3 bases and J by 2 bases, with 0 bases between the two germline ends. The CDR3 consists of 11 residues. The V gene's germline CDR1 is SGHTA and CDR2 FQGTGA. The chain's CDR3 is CASSFTDTQYF. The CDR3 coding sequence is TGTGCCAGCAGCTTCACAGATACGCAGTATTTT.

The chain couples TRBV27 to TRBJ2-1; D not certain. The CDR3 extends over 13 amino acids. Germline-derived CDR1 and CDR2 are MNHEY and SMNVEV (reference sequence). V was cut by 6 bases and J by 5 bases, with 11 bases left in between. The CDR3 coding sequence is TGTGCCAGCAGGGCGGACCCTCACAATGAGCAGTTCTTC. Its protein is CASRADPHNEQFF.

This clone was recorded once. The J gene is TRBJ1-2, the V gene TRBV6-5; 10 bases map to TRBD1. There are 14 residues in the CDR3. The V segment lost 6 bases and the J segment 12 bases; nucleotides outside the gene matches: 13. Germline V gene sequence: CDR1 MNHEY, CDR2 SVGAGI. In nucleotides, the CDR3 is TGTGCCAGCAGAAGAGGGAAACTGGGACAGGGGAACACCTTC. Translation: CASRRGKLGQGNTF.

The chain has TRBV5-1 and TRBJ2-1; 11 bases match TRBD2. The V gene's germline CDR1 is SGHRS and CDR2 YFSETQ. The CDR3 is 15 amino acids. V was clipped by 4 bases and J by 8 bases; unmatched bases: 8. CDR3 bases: TGCGCCAGCAGCAATGCACTAGCGGGAGCGGATGAGCAGTTCTTC. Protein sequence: CASSNALAGADEQFF.